This passage covers 23 T cell receptor beta chains from one sample sequenced in a study of PD-1 blockade in mismatch repair-deficient tumors. Some clones are missing from TCRdb's copy, which holds only in-frame ones; the method was immunoSEQ multiplex PCR. This table has 100,000 to 150,000 clones, about 90% appearing once. The sample was peripheral blood, taken approximately 71 weeks after starting pembrolizumab. These receptor sequences come from an adult with mismatch repair-deficient cancer.

J is TRBJ1-2 and V is TRBV7-6; TRBD1 aligns across 9 bases. The CDR3 runs 14 residues. V lost 3 bases and J lost 2; bases outside the gene matches: 1. The germline gives CDR1 SGHVS, CDR2 FNYEAQ. CDR3 region: CASSFGTGNYGYTF. The CDR3 DNA follows: TGTGCCAGCAGCTTTGGGACAGGGAACTATGGCTACACCTTC.

The chain carries TRBV6-4 and TRBJ1-2, with D tentatively TRBD1 (5 bases). Between the trimmed V and J ends, which lost 5 bases and 6 bases, there was a span of 19 bases. The CDR3 loop spans 15 amino acids. The germline V gene encodes CDR1 MRHNA and CDR2 SNTAGT. CDR3 nucleotides: TGTGCCAGCAGTAAAGAGGAATCCGGGACGGATGGCTACACCTTC. This encodes CASSKEESGTDGYTF.

The chain has TRBV30 and TRBJ2-7; 8 nucleotides line up with TRBD1. V was pared by 0 bases and J by 9 bases, with 10 bases of the junction left unmatched. CDR1 is GTSNPN and CDR2 is SVGIG in the germline V gene (reference sequence). The CDR3 spans 14 residues. CDR3 sequence: CAWSVTGQGRSQYF. The CDR3 nucleotides are TGTGCCTGGAGTGTAACCGGACAGGGCCGGTCGCAGTACTTC.

The V and J genes are TRBV27 and TRBJ2-1, with D possibly matching TRBD2 (7 bases). Per the germline V gene, CDR1 is MNHEY and CDR2 is SMNVEV (reference sequence). This CDR3 comprises 16 residues. Trimming pared 3 bases from V and 0 bases from J, leaving 12 bases between. This CDR3 is CASSFLGGHSYNEQFF. Here the CDR3 DNA reads TGTGCCAGCAGTTTTCTCGGGGGGCACTCCTACAATGAGCAGTTCTTC.

The V gene is TRBV5-6, the J gene TRBJ2-7; 11 nucleotides agree with TRBD2. This CDR3 comprises 14 residues. V shed 6 bases, J shed 6 bases, and the junction held 8 bases outside the gene matches. Germline CDR1 and CDR2: SGHDT and YYEEEE. In nucleotides, the CDR3 is TGTGCCAGCACCGGGACTAGCGGACCGGGCGAGCAGTACTTC. It codes for CASTGTSGPGEQYF.

The gene calls are TRBV25-1 and TRBJ2-1; TRBD2 aligns across 12 bases. V lost 4 bases to trimming and J lost 8 bases; unmatched junction nucleotides: 6. Germline V lookup: CDR1 MGHDK, CDR2 SYGVNS. This CDR3 has 15 residues. The CDR3 region has the DNA TGTGCCAGCAGTGTGACTAGCGGGAGTCCGGATGAGCAGTTCTTC. This translates into CASSVTSGSPDEQFF.

This sequence joins TRBV4-3 and TRBJ2-7; 7 nucleotides line up with TRBD1. Trimming at V came to 1 base and at J to 3 bases, leaving 3 bases not matched to a gene. The CDR3 runs 14 residues. Germline CDR1 reads LGHNA; CDR2 reads YSLEER. The CDR3 DNA sequence: TGCGCCAGCAGCCAAGCCCGGACAGGCTACGAGCAGTACTTC. Its translation is CASSQARTGYEQYF.

This rearrangement joins TRBV7-6 to TRBJ2-1; TRBD2 is a possible D gene (5 bases). This CDR3 region has 16 residues. Between the trimmed V and J ends, which lost 2 bases and 8 bases, there was a span of 19 bases. Germline lookup yields CDR1 SGHVS and CDR2 FNYEAQ. The CDR3 spells CASSLIAVSGIDEQFF. DNA for the CDR3: TGTGCCAGCAGCTTAATCGCGGTCAGCGGTATCGATGAGCAGTTCTTC. Variable domain in full (rest from reference TRBV7-6 and TRBJ2-1): GAGVSQSPRYKVTKRGQDVALRCDPISGHVSLYWYRQALGQGPEFLTYFNYEAQQDKSGLPNDRFSAERPEGSISTLTIQRTEQRDSAMYRCASSLIAVSGIDEQFFGPGTRLTVL.

The rearrangement joins TRBV29-1 to TRBJ2-1; D tentatively fits TRBD1 or TRBD2 (5 bases each). The CDR3 length is 13 residues. Trimming cost V 7 bases and J 6 bases, with 16 bases left between them. The germline CDR1 and CDR2 sequences are SQVTM and ANQGSEA. As DNA, the CDR3 is TGCAGCGCCGGGGTTGGGGGAAGCAATGAGCAGTTCTTC. Translation gives CSAGVGGSNEQFF.

J is TRBJ2-7 and V is TRBV6-1, with 9 positions matching TRBD1. CDR1 and CDR2 (germline): MNHNS, SASEGT. The J segment lost 4 bases and the V segment lost 6 bases, leaving 4 bases of the junction unmatched. This CDR3 has 13 residues. The CDR3 DNA reads as TGTGCCAGCAGCCGGGACAGGGTGTACGAGCAGTACTTC. It is translated as CASSRDRVYEQYF.

The chain joins TRBV5-1 to TRBJ1-3; 8 nucleotides match TRBD1. J was trimmed by 0 bases and V by 4 bases; bases with no gene match: 3. Germline V gives CDR1 SGHRS, CDR2 YFSETQ. The CDR3 totals 15 residues. The CDR3 DNA reads TGCGCCAGCAGCCCTGGGACAGGCTCTGGAAACACCATATATTTT. Its translation: CASSPGTGSGNTIYF. Full variable domain (remainder filled in from reference TRBV5-1 and TRBJ1-3): KAGVTQTPRYLIKTRGQQVTLSCSPISGHRSVSWYQQTPGQGLQFLFEYFSETQRNKGNFPGRFSGRQFSNSRSEMNVSTLELGDSALYLCASSPGTGSGNTIYFGEGSWLTVV.

V and J are TRBV9 and TRBJ2-1, with 9 bases that match TRBD2. The V gene end was trimmed by 0 bases and the J gene end by 4 bases; junction bases not matched to a gene: 5. This CDR3 contains 16 residues. Germline V lookup: CDR1 SGDLS, CDR2 YYNGEE. The CDR3 DNA reads as TGTGCCAGCAGCGTAGAGCTAGCGGGACCTTACAATGAGCAGTTCTTC. Its protein product is CASSVELAGPYNEQFF.

The chain couples TRBV30 to TRBJ2-7; D perhaps matches TRBD1 (6 bases). There are 11 residues in the CDR3. V lost 1 base and J 6 bases, leaving 7 bases between the germline ends. Germline CDR1 is GTSNPN and CDR2 is SVGIG (reference sequence). CDR3 nucleotides: TGTGCCTGGAGTGAGGGGGTCGAGCAGTACTTC. Translation: CAWSEGVEQYF.

Only one count was recorded for this clone. This chain links TRBV5-6 with TRBJ1-1; 9 nucleotides agree with TRBD1. V shed 4 bases, J shed 1 base, and the junction held 8 bases outside the gene matches. The germline V gene encodes CDR1 SGHDT and CDR2 YYEEEE. This CDR3 spans 16 amino acids. CDR3 sequence: CASSPGTGRGNTEAFF. The CDR3 DNA follows: TGTGCCAGCAGCCCGGGGACAGGGCGAGGGAACACTGAAGCTTTCTTT.

The rearrangement links TRBV4-1 to TRBJ1-4; TRBD1 matches at 8 bases. V was pared by 4 bases and J by 8 bases, with 12 bases of the junction left unmatched. This CDR3 comprises 16 residues. The germline gives CDR1 MGHRA, CDR2 YSYEKL. The CDR3 protein is CASSPLRQGRAEKLFF. Written as DNA, the CDR3 is TGCGCCAGCAGCCCACTTAGACAGGGGCGGGCGGAAAAACTGTTTTTT.

The chain combines TRBV21-1 with TRBJ2-3; TRBD1, the D gene given by the table, was not confirmed from the DNA. TRBV21-1 is a pseudogene. This CDR3 is 13 amino acids long. The CDR3 coding sequence is TGTGCCAGCAGCCCCCGGGACAAAGATACGCAGTATTTT. It encodes CASSPRDKDTQYF.

This chain connects TRBV6-1 to TRBJ1-2; no clear D. The length of the CDR3 is 15 residues. Germline lookup yields CDR1 MNHNS and CDR2 SASEGT. The V gene lost 2 bases and the J gene lost 2 bases, with 12 bases spanning the gap. The CDR3 nucleotides read TGTGCCAGCAGTGAATGGGGAGAAATGAACTATGGCTACACCTTC. Amino acids: CASSEWGEMNYGYTF.

Points on this clone: At one end the junction does not follow the germline gene, possibly because of a read error. The gene calls are TRBV13 and TRBJ2-7; D may be TRBD1 (5 bases). CDR1 and CDR2 from the germline V gene are PRHDT and FYEKMQ (reference sequence). The CDR3 sequence is 14 residues long. For the CDR3, the DNA is TGTGCCACCAGCGCCGTGGGGCAGTCCTACGAGCAGTACTTC. Protein sequence: CATSAVGQSYEQYF.

The chain joins TRBV5-1 to TRBJ2-7, with 14 bases matching TRBD2. Germline-derived CDR1 and CDR2 are SGHRS and YFSETQ. This CDR3 comprises 18 residues. Losses at the gene ends were 4 bases for V and 0 bases for J; bases not matched to a gene: 9. This CDR3 is CASSQGLAGAPTSYEQYF. As DNA, the CDR3 is TGCGCCAGCAGCCAGGGACTAGCGGGAGCTCCTACCTCCTACGAGCAGTACTTC.

The chain has TRBV5-4 and TRBJ2-1, with D perhaps TRBD2 (5 bases). The length of the CDR3 is 13 residues. V was cut by 2 bases and J by 15 bases, with 18 bases left in between. Germline V lookup: CDR1 SGHNT, CDR2 YYREEE (reference sequence). This CDR3 is CASSLSPGAGGFF. The CDR3 DNA reads TGTGCCAGCAGCTTAAGTCCAGGTGCTGGAGGGTTCTTC.

The chain links TRBV5-1 to TRBJ2-7; TRBD2 matches at 16 bases. Germline V lookup: CDR1 SGHRS, CDR2 YFSETQ. The J segment lost 6 bases and the V segment lost 4 bases, leaving 10 bases of the junction unmatched. The CDR3 sequence is 17 residues long. The CDR3 region has the DNA TGCGCCAGCAGCGTCCCGGGACTAGCGGGAGGGCCCCTCGAGCAGTACTTC. Residues: CASSVPGLAGGPLEQYF.

The gene calls are TRBV7-9 and TRBJ2-1, with TRBD2 matching 10 bases. The junction had 10 bases not matched to a gene; V was cut back by 4 bases and J by 7 bases. The CDR3 sequence is 16 residues long. CDR1 is SEHNR and CDR2 is FQNEAQ in the germline V gene (reference sequence). CDR3 DNA sequence: TGTGCCAGCAGCTCTATGACTAGCGGGTCAGGAAATGAGCAGTTCTTC. It specifies CASSSMTSGSGNEQFF.

The chain has TRBV4-1 and TRBJ2-7; D is ambiguous. CDR3 size: 13 residues. Per the germline V gene, CDR1 is MGHRA and CDR2 is YSYEKL. V was shortened by 1 base and J by 3 bases, with 7 bases between the two germline ends. This CDR3 is CASSQVSDYEQYF. CDR3 nucleotide sequence: TGCGCCAGCAGCCAAGTAAGCGACTACGAGCAGTACTTC.